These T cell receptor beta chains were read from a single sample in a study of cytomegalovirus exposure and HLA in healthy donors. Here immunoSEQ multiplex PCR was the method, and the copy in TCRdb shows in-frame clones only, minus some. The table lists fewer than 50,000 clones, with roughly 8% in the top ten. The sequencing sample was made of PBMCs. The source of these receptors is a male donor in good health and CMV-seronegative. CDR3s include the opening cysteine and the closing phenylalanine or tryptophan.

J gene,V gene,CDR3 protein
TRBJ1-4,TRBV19,CASSSTRQGTNEKLFF
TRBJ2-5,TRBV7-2,CASSSLGWGVEGNQYF
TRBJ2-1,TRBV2,CASSQGGTRDNEQFF
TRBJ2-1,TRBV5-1,CASAWTSGSPSYNEQFF
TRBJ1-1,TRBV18,CASSYRGFGTEAFF
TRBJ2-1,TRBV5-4,CASSRRASSYNEQFF
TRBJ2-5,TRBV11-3,CASSSGQGTQYF
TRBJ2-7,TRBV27,CASRGGGAPYEQYF
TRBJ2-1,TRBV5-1,CASSLARVRKNNEQFF
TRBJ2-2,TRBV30,CAWDTGTLGELFF
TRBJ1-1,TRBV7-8,CASILGTPGDTEAFF
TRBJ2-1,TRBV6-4,CASSGSSYNEQFF
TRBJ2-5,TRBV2,CAGQLAGGTQETQYF
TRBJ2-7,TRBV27,CASSLAAGGPYEQYF
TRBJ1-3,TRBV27,CASSSDSNSGNTIYF
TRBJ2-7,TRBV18,CASSRDSSSYEQYF
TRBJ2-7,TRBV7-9,CASSLLDSAYEQYF
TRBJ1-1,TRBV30,CAWSVVQGHTAFF
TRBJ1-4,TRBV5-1,CASSLGHSNEKLFF
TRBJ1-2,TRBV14,CASSQAGTGRYGYTF